These T cell receptor beta chains were read from a single sample in a study of shared clonotypes between healthy human individuals. TCRdb's table, derived via immunoSEQ multiplex PCR, lists solely in-frame clones and lacks some. Among more than 2 million clones, around 93% were seen once, and the ten largest hold approximately 1.7%. Source material: naive CD8+ T cells from PBMCs. These receptors were taken from a man aged 18 to 29 in good health. Some clones in this sample may be carry-over from other donors' samples. The CDR3 runs from the conserved cysteine through the conserved F or W. D genes are given only for firm matches. The size field is filled for only some rows; it gives once, few, many or a size class.

TRBJ2-7,TRBV28,-,-,TGTGCCAGCAGTCCCCTCGGGCGGGACCCTCCGTACGAGCAGTACTTC,CASSPLGRDPPYEQYF
TRBJ2-3,TRBV9,-,TRBD2,TGTGCCAGCAGCGTAGAAGCGGGACTTTCCACAGATACGCAGTATTTT,CASSVEAGLSTDTQYF
TRBJ1-1,TRBV6-1,-,-,TGTGCCAGCAGTGAAGGACCCTGGATGAACACTGAAGCTTTCTTT,CASSEGPWMNTEAFF
TRBJ2-1,TRBV28,once,TRBD2,TGTGCCAGCAGTTCTTACTTTAGCGGGAGGGCCCCGGGCAATGAGCAGTTCTTC,CASSSYFSGRAPGNEQFF
TRBJ2-5,TRBV25-1,-,-,TGTGCCAGCAGTCTCCCGCAGCGCTTTAAGAAGCAGTACTTC,CASSLPQRFKKQYF
TRBJ2-1,TRBV2,once,-,TGTGCCAGCAGTGAGAAGACCGTGGGGGCGTACAATGAGCAGTTCTTC,CASSEKTVGAYNEQFF
TRBJ2-5,TRBV11-2,-,TRBD2,TGTGCCAGCAGCCGGACGGTAGGCGGGAGAGACGAGACCCAGTACTTC,CASSRTVGGRDETQYF
TRBJ1-4,TRBV6-5,once,-,TGTGCCAGCAGTTACAGAAAAAAGGCGCCTAATGAAAAACTGTTTTTT,CASSYRKKAPNEKLFF
TRBJ1-1,TRBV20-1,-,-,TGCAGCGCTCGAAGGGGCCCTGAAGCTTTCTTT,CSARRGPEAFF
TRBJ2-3,TRBV27,-,-,TGTGCCAGCACTTGGGCCCTCTCCCCGGATACGCAGTATTTT,CASTWALSPDTQYF
TRBJ2-1,TRBV7-9,-,TRBD1,TGTGCCAGCAGCTTAGATGTGACAGGGTATCACAATGAGCAGTTCTTC,CASSLDVTGYHNEQFF
TRBJ2-5,TRBV2,-,-,TGTGCCAGCAGTGAACCGGGGGAAGAGACCCAGTACTTC,CASSEPGEETQYF
TRBJ2-7,TRBV14,-,-,TGTGCCAGCAGCCGGCACTCTTCCTACGAGCAGTACTTC,CASSRHSSYEQYF
TRBJ1-1,TRBV6-1,-,-,TGTGCCAGCAGTGAAACTGTCAGGGGCACTGAAGCTTTCTTT,CASSETVRGTEAFF
TRBJ1-1,TRBV5-4,-,TRBD1,TGTGCCAGCAGCCCGGACAGGGACACTGAAGCTTTCTTT,CASSPDRDTEAFF
TRBJ2-1,TRBV14,once,TRBD2,TGTGCCAGCAGCCCTTCCTTACTAGAGGGAGGGCCTTACAATGAGCAGTTCTTC,CASSPSLLEGGPYNEQFF
TRBJ1-1,TRBV2,few,TRBD1,TGTGCCAGCAGTCCGGACAGGATGAACACTGAAGCTTTCTTT,CASSPDRMNTEAFF
TRBJ1-1,TRBV7-9,-,-,TGTGCCAGCAGCTTAGGGCAGGACCCATTGAACACTGAAGCTTTCTTT,CASSLGQDPLNTEAFF
TRBJ2-4,TRBV4-1,-,TRBD2,TGCGCCAGCAGCCACGGCGGGGGACTAGCCAAAAACATTCAGTACTTC,CASSHGGGLAKNIQYF
TRBJ2-7,TRBV27,-,TRBD2,TGTGCCAGCAGTTTATTTGGGACTAGCGGGAGGCCCTACGAGCAGTACTTC,CASSLFGTSGRPYEQYF
TRBJ2-3,TRBV9,-,-,TGTGCCAGCAGCGTAGAACTTCCCCCCGGGGATACGCAGTATTTT,CASSVELPPGDTQYF
TRBJ1-2,TRBV10-3,-,-,TGTGCCATCAGTGAAGAGGGTAACTATGGCTACACCTTC,CAISEEGNYGYTF
TRBJ1-3,TRBV4-2,-,TRBD1,TGTGCCAGCAGCCACCCGACAGGGCTGTCTGGAAACACCATATATTTT,CASSHPTGLSGNTIYF
TRBJ2-3,TRBV28,-,-,TGTGCCAGCAGTTTTGGCGGAAAGGATACGCAGTATTTT,CASSFGGKDTQYF
TRBJ2-3,TRBV2,once,TRBD1,TGTGCCAGCACCCCCGGGACAGTTCGCACAGATACGCAGTATTTT,CASTPGTVRTDTQYF
TRBJ1-4,TRBV15,-,TRBD1,TGTGCCACCAGAGGCGGACAGGGGGGAGAAAAACTGTTTTTT,CATRGGQGGEKLFF
TRBJ1-1,TRBV19,-,-,TGTGCCAGCGAGGGGTCCGACACTGAAGCTTTCTTT,CASEGSDTEAFF
TRBJ2-7,TRBV5-6,-,-,TGTGCCAGCAGCTTGGGGTCCGGATCCTACGAGCAGTACTTC,CASSLGSGSYEQYF
TRBJ2-7,TRBV14,-,-,TGTGCCAGCAGCCCTCAGGGGCTCTACGAGCAGTACTTC,CASSPQGLYEQYF
TRBJ2-7,TRBV11-2,-,-,TGTGCCAGCAGCTACTCAATAGCAGGGACGATCGACGAGCAGTACTTC,CASSYSIAGTIDEQYF
TRBJ2-3,TRBV27,-,TRBD2,TGTGCCAGCAGTTTAGTGCGGCTAGCGGGACCCACAGATACGCAGTATTTT,CASSLVRLAGPTDTQYF
TRBJ2-7,TRBV5-1,-,TRBD2,TGCGCCAGCAGCTTGGCCTTGCGGGAGTTCTCCTACGAGCAGTACTTC,CASSLALREFSYEQYF
TRBJ2-7,TRBV5-6,-,-,TGTGCCAGCAGCTTTGGGCTCTACGAGCAGTACTTC,CASSFGLYEQYF
TRBJ2-1,TRBV28,-,-,TGTGCCAGCAGTTTGCGGAGAAGAGTGCGGAATGAGCAGTTCTTC,CASSLRRRVRNEQFF
TRBJ2-4,TRBV7-9,-,-,TGTGCCAGCAGCTCCCAGATTCCCCTAAACATTCAGTACTTC,CASSSQIPLNIQYF
TRBJ2-7,TRBV7-6,once,-,TGTGCCAGCAGCTCCCTCCGCTCCTACGAGCAGTACTTC,CASSSLRSYEQYF
TRBJ2-1,TRBV18,once,-,TGTGCCAGCTCACCACCGGCTCTAGCCGCCTACAATGAGCAGTTCTTC,CASSPPALAAYNEQFF
TRBJ2-5,TRBV5-1,-,TRBD2,TGCGCCAGCAGCTCTAGCGGCAGACAAGAGACCCAGTACTTC,CASSSSGRQETQYF
TRBJ2-1,TRBV4-3,-,-,TGCGCCAGCAGCCATCGGGCGGGACGCGATGGGAATGAGCAGTTCTTC,CASSHRAGRDGNEQFF
TRBJ1-4,TRBV4-3,-,TRBD1,TGCGCCAGCAGCCAGCACAGGGGGCCGGGTAATGAAAAACTGTTTTTT,CASSQHRGPGNEKLFF
TRBJ1-1,TRBV29-1,-,-,TGCAGCGTTGGGCTTCCCACTGAAGCTTTCTTT,CSVGLPTEAFF
TRBJ2-4,TRBV5-4,-,-,TGTGCCAGCAGCTCGAAGATACAGGGACTAGCCAAAAACATTCAGTACTTC,CASSSKIQGLAKNIQYF
TRBJ1-2,TRBV28,-,-,TGTGCCAGCAGTCGGGGGGGCTCTGGCTACACCTTC,CASSRGGSGYTF
TRBJ2-5,TRBV2,-,TRBD2,TGTGCCAGCAGTGAATTGGGGACTAACGTCCAAGAGACCCAGTACTTC,CASSELGTNVQETQYF
TRBJ2-1,TRBV2,-,-,TGTGCCAGTGATAGGACAGCCAATGAGCAGTTCTTC,CASDRTANEQFF
TRBJ2-1,TRBV29-1,-,TRBD2,TGCAGCGTTTTTGGGAGTGGGACTAGCCGCGTCAATGAGCAGTTCTTC,CSVFGSGTSRVNEQFF
TRBJ1-1,TRBV15,once,-,TGTGCCACCCGACCGTGGTACGACACTGAAGCTTTCTTT,CATRPWYDTEAFF
TRBJ2-7,TRBV27,-,-,TGTGCCAGCAGTTTCGGACTATCTTTCGAGCAGTACTTC,CASSFGLSFEQYF
TRBJ2-2,TRBV7-9,few,-,TGTGCCAGCAGCTTTCTGACAGGACATTTAGGCACCGGGGAGCTGTTTTTT,CASSFLTGHLGTGELFF
TRBJ1-2,TRBV4-2,-,-,TGTGCCAGCAGCCAAGATTACCGACCGAGGGGCCCCTATGGCTACACCTTC,CASSQDYRPRGPYGYTF
TRBJ1-2,TRBV11-2,-,-,TGTGCCAGCAGCTTAGAGGGTCAGGTCCCCTATGGCTACACCTTC,CASSLEGQVPYGYTF
TRBJ2-4,TRBV29-1,-,TRBD1,TGCAGCGTTGAAGACCCGGGACAGGGGAGGACCTTC,CSVEDPGQGRTF
TRBJ2-3,TRBV25-1,-,-,TGTGCCAGCAGTCGTCCCTCCCTCCGGGAGAGCACAGATACGCAGTATTTT,CASSRPSLRESTDTQYF
TRBJ2-5,TRBV6-6,-,-,TGTGCCAGCAGTTCGCAGATGATACAAGAGACCCAGTACTTC,CASSSQMIQETQYF
TRBJ2-3,TRBV4-3,-,TRBD2,TGCGCCAGCAGCCAAGAAGGGGGAAGTACTAGCGGGAAACCCCCAGATACGCAGTATTTT,CASSQEGGSTSGKPPDTQYF